This T cell receptor (beta chain) was captured in a study of early T cells in non-severe SARS-CoV-2 infection. This clonotype was counted many times. The CDR3 is made up of 14 amino acids. Germline CDR1 reads MNHEY; CDR2 reads SVGEGT. V lost 1 base and J lost 9; bases outside the gene matches: 5. Via MiXCR, TCRdb re-called the 5' RACE reads, giving one row per CDR3 protein. The data contain some 48,000 distinct CDR3 sequences, 6% to 8% of them singletons. Sequenced: whole blood. The V gene is TRBV6-2 or TRBV6-3, the J gene TRBJ2-1, with 8 bases aligning to TRBD2. This clonotype originated in an adult who was a healthcare worker with PCR-confirmed SARS-CoV-2 infection or an uninfected control (not recorded which). The CDR3: CASSYFAGGSEQFF. CDR3 nucleotide sequence: TGTGCCAGCAGTTACTTCGCGGGGGGTAGTGAGCAGTTCTTC.